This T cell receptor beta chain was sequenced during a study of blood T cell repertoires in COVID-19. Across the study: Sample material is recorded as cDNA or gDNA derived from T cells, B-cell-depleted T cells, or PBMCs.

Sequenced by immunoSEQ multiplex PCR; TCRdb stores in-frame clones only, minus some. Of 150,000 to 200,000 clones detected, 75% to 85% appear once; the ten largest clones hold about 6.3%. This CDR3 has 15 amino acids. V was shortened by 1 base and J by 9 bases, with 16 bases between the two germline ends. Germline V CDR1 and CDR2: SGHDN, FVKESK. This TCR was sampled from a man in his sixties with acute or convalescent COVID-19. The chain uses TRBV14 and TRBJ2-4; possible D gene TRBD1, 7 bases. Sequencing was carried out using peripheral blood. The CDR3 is CASSQVGGGRGIQYF. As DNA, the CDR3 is TGTGCCAGCAGCCAAGTCGGAGGGGGCAGAGGCATTCAGTACTTC.